This T cell receptor beta chain was captured by sequencing in a study of cytomegalovirus exposure and HLA in healthy donors. The repertoire was sequenced with immunoSEQ multiplex PCR; TCRdb's copy has only in-frame clones and lacks some. Of about 160,000 clones detected, more than 75% appear once; the ten largest clones hold under 3%. The CDR3 contains 15 residues. V lost 6 bases, J lost 8 bases, and 9 bases stayed unmatched. Germline V gene lookup returns CDR1 MNHEY and CDR2 SVGAGI. Material for sequencing was PBMCs. The clonotype was recovered from a man younger than 30 in good health and CMV-seronegative. The V call is TRBV6-5, the J call TRBJ2-1; 11 nucleotides match TRBD2. CDR3 region: CASRLLAGVRDEQFF. The CDR3 bases are TGTGCCAGCAGACTACTAGCGGGAGTTCGTGATGAGCAGTTCTTC.